Presented here are 25 T cell receptor beta chains from one specimen sequenced in a study of shared clonotypes between healthy human individuals. Profiled with immunoSEQ multiplex PCR; TCRdb holds only in-frame clones, not every one. The table has over a million clones, 75% to 85% seen once. The sequenced material came from memory CD4+ T cells from PBMCs. Subset indicated: CD45RA-negative fraction. The receptors come from a man between 18 and 29 years old in good health. Some clones in this sample may be carry-over from other donors' samples.

This clone has just one count. This chain connects TRBV18 to TRBJ2-1; D not resolved. The CDR3 is 13 amino acids. CDR1 and CDR2 from the germline V gene are KGHSH and LQKENI. V was cut by 4 bases and J by 6 bases, with 10 bases left in between. The CDR3 DNA reads as TGTGCCAGCTCACTAAGGACGGGCAATGAGCAGTTCTTC. Translated, it gives CASSLRTGNEQFF.

The genes are TRBV6-5 and TRBJ1-5; TRBD1 matches 7 bases. The junction had 5 bases not matched to a gene; V was cut back by 6 bases and J by 3 bases. The CDR3 sequence is 14 residues long. CDR1 is MNHEY and CDR2 is SVGAGI in the germline V gene. For the CDR3, the DNA is TGTGCCAGCAGACGGACAGGTTTCAATCAGCCCCAGCATTTT. It yields the protein CASRRTGFNQPQHF.

The CDR3 DNA reads as TGTGCCAGCAGTTTATACAGCTACAATGAGCAGTTCTTC. It codes for CASSLYSYNEQFF. V is TRBV28 and J is TRBJ2-1, with D unclear. CDR3 length: 13 residues. Looked up from germline, CDR1 is MDHEN and CDR2 is SYDVKM. V lost 1 base and J 3 bases, leaving 4 bases between the germline ends.

As for this clone: Other DNA sequences within the sample encode an identical CDR3. The CDR3 region is CASRQGANEKLFF. In nucleotides, the CDR3 is TGCGCCAGCCGACAGGGGGCTAATGAAAAACTGTTTTTT. The rearrangement links TRBV5-1 to TRBJ1-4, with 9 bases lining up with TRBD1. Germline assignment: CDR1 SGHRS and CDR2 YFSETQ. With 7 bases clipped from V and 3 bases from J, the junction kept 1 base outside the gene matches. The CDR3 sequence is 13 residues long.

The chain joins TRBV7-8 to TRBJ2-3, with TRBD2 matching over 12 bases. Germline CDR1 reads SGHVS; CDR2 reads FQNEAQ. CDR3 length: 16 residues. V was pared by 2 bases and J by 5 bases, with 5 bases of the junction left unmatched. The CDR3 sequence is CASSLLAGGPGDTQYF. CDR3 nucleotide sequence: TGTGCCAGCAGCTTACTAGCGGGAGGGCCGGGAGATACGCAGTATTTT.

The chain is built from TRBV6-6 and TRBJ1-5; D gene ambiguous. CDR3 size: 13 residues. Germline V CDR1 and CDR2: MNHNY, SVGAGI (reference sequence). V was pared by 4 bases and J by 3 bases, with 7 bases between. The CDR3 DNA follows: TGTGCCAGCAGTTCCTCCCTCAATCAGCCCCAGCATTTT. It encodes CASSSSLNQPQHF.

The V and J genes are TRBV19 and TRBJ1-1; 7 nucleotides align to TRBD1. This CDR3 region has 17 residues. Germline loops: CDR1 LNHDA, CDR2 SQIVND (reference sequence). V dropped 3 bases and J dropped 0; count of bases not matched to a gene: 10. CDR3 nucleotide sequence: TGTGCCAGTAGTATGCCCAGCGGGGACAGCATGAACACTGAAGCTTTCTTT. This gives the protein CASSMPSGDSMNTEAFF.

This clone has only one observation. The chain couples TRBV6-5 to TRBJ2-1; 10 bases are shared with TRBD1. CDR3 length equals 15 residues. Germline CDR1 and CDR2: MNHEY and SVGAGI. V gave up 6 bases and J gave up 6 bases; unmatched junction bases: 8. The CDR3: CASSRTGTGVNEQFF. CDR3 DNA sequence: TGTGCCAGCAGCCGGACCGGGACAGGGGTCAATGAGCAGTTCTTC.

J is TRBJ2-1 and V is TRBV2, with TRBD2 identical over 7 bases. Unmatched junction bases numbered 8, after V lost 3 bases and J lost 3 bases. Germline assignment: CDR1 SNHLY and CDR2 FYNNEI. The CDR3 covers 16 residues. CDR3 in amino acids: CASSDVTSARYNEQFF. DNA of the CDR3: TGTGCCAGCAGTGACGTAACTAGCGCCCGCTACAATGAGCAGTTCTTC. The full variable domain, in which reference TRBV2 and TRBJ2-1 provide the parts outside the CDR3, is EPEVTQTPSHQVTQMGQEVILRCVPISNHLYFYWYRQILGQKVEFLVSFYNNEISEKSEIFDDQFSVERPDGSNFTLKIRSTKLEDSAMYFCASSDVTSARYNEQFFGPGTRLTVL.

The chain employs TRBV6-1 and TRBJ2-3, with D possibly matching TRBD1 (6 bases). The CDR3 has 15 amino acids. The V end was cut by 7 bases, the J end by 2 bases, with 16 bases between. Germline loops: CDR1 MNHNS, CDR2 SASEGT. The CDR3 is CASTSIQGFTDTQYF. The CDR3 DNA sequence: TGTGCCAGCACCTCCATACAGGGCTTCACAGATACGCAGTATTTT.

Concerning this clone itself: This sample also contains other DNA sequences that code for the same CDR3. V usage is TRBV5-1 and J usage is TRBJ2-6; D call uncertain. V lost 0 bases and J lost 0, with 4 bases in between. This CDR3 is built from 15 residues. Germline CDR1 SGHRS, CDR2 YFSETQ. The CDR3 bases are TGCGCCAGCAGCTTGGTGGGCTCTGGGGCCAACGTCCTGACTTTC. Translating gives CASSLVGSGANVLTF.

The gene calls are TRBV18 and TRBJ2-6; D may match TRBD1 or TRBD2 (5 bases each). The length of the CDR3 is 17 residues. Germline V lookup: CDR1 KGHSH, CDR2 LQKENI. V lost 5 bases, J lost 4 bases, and 18 bases lay in between. This CDR3 is CASSATLLGVGANVLTF. Here the CDR3 DNA reads TGTGCCAGCTCAGCGACCTTGCTGGGGGTCGGGGCCAACGTCCTGACTTTC.

The chain uses TRBV6-1 and TRBJ2-1; 8 bases fit TRBD1. V was clipped by 8 bases and J by 6 bases; unmatched bases: 12. Germline CDR1 MNHNS, CDR2 SASEGT. CDR3 length: 15 amino acids. CDR3 bases: TGTGCCAGCCTTCAGGGTGTACAGGGGGGCAATGAGCAGTTCTTC. It yields the protein CASLQGVQGGNEQFF.

This chain links TRBV7-3 with TRBJ2-1; possibly TRBD1 or TRBD2 for D (5 bases each). Germline CDR1 reads SGHTA; CDR2 reads FQGTGA. Trimming took off 0 bases at V and 10 bases at J, with 19 bases between the two ends. The CDR3 length is 16 residues. The DNA for the CDR3 is TGTGCCAGCAGCTTAACCCCGGGGTCAGGGTCGGGAGAGCAGTTCTTC. Amino acid sequence: CASSLTPGSGSGEQFF.

Turning to this clone: Additional DNA sequences in this sample encode the identical CDR3. The chain links TRBV9 to TRBJ1-3; TRBD1 is a possible D gene (5 bases). V dropped 0 bases and J dropped 1 base, with 11 bases sitting between them. The CDR3 sequence is 16 residues long. Germline CDR1 is SGDLS and CDR2 is YYNGEE. In DNA form, the CDR3 reads TGTGCCAGCAGCGTAGCTTGGGGCGGGTCTGGAAACACCATATATTTT. Encoded protein: CASSVAWGGSGNTIYF. Complete variable domain (other parts from reference TRBV9 and TRBJ1-3): DSGVTQTPKHLITATGQRVTLRCSPRSGDLSVYWYQQSLDQGLQFLIQYYNGEERAKGNILERFSAQQFPDLHSELNLSSLELGDSALYFCASSVAWGGSGNTIYFGEGSWLTVV.

V gene TRBV10-3 combines with J gene TRBJ2-7; TRBD1 matches at 7 bases. The CDR3 runs 13 residues. Germline V gene lookup returns CDR1 ENHRY and CDR2 SYGVKD. The junction had 15 bases not matched to a gene; V was cut back by 10 bases and J by 9 bases. CDR3 sequence (DNA): TGTGCCAGCTGGGACAGTCGAAGGGCCGGGCAGTACTTC. It yields the protein CASWDSRRAGQYF.

The V call is TRBV28, the J call TRBJ1-2; TRBD1 aligns across 8 bases. Losses at the gene ends were 4 bases for V and 4 bases for J; bases not matched to a gene: 8. Germline values: CDR1 MDHEN, CDR2 SYDVKM. This CDR3 region has 15 residues. The CDR3, as DNA: TGTGCCAGCAGTTCATTACACAGGGGGAGCTATGGCTACACCTTC. Translated: CASSSLHRGSYGYTF.

This chain uses TRBV29-1 with TRBJ1-4; TRBD1 is a possible D gene (6 bases). Germline CDR1 SQVTM, CDR2 ANQGSEA. V was pared by 7 bases and J by 6 bases, with 15 bases between. The CDR3 has 13 residues. The CDR3 coding sequence is TGCAGCGGGCTCCGGGACACACATGAAAAACTGTTTTTT. Amino acids: CSGLRDTHEKLFF.

The chain has TRBV29-1 and TRBJ1-2; D may be TRBD1 (5 bases). The CDR3 covers 12 residues. Per the germline V gene, CDR1 is SQVTM and CDR2 is ANQGSEA. V was shortened by 4 bases and J by 4 bases, with 10 bases between the two germline ends. CDR3 protein: CSVVVTVYGYTF. The CDR3 nucleotides read TGCAGCGTTGTAGTGACAGTCTATGGCTACACCTTC.

The chain has TRBV27 and TRBJ2-2, with a weak D call TRBD1 (6 bases). Trimming pared 0 bases from V and 4 bases from J, leaving 12 bases between. Germline CDR1 MNHEY, CDR2 SMNVEV (reference sequence). The CDR3 sequence is 16 residues long. CDR3 amino acids: CASSLSRGSGTGELFF. Written as DNA, the CDR3 is TGTGCCAGCAGTTTATCGAGGGGGTCAGGCACCGGGGAGCTGTTTTTT.

This clone was counted between two and nine times. The chain's CDR3 is CASSREGLGVENNEQFF. DNA for the CDR3: TGCGCCAGCAGCCGGGAGGGGTTGGGGGTCGAGAACAATGAGCAGTTCTTC. The chain links TRBV4-1 to TRBJ2-1, with TRBD2 matching over 7 bases. Germline V lookup: CDR1 MGHRA, CDR2 YSYEKL. The CDR3 has 17 amino acids. V was clipped by 4 bases and J by 5 bases; unmatched bases: 14.

The sample holds many counts of this clone. This chain joins TRBV5-1 and TRBJ2-3, with D possibly being TRBD1 (5 bases). CDR1 SGHRS and CDR2 YFSETQ come from the germline V gene. This CDR3 is built from 13 residues. Trimming took off 3 bases at V and 9 bases at J, with 14 bases between the two ends. The CDR3 nucleotides are TGCGCCAGCAGCTGGGGCCTAGAGACGACGCAGTATTTT. Translated: CASSWGLETTQYF.

The chain couples TRBV7-2 to TRBJ2-5; 12 nucleotides agree with TRBD2. Germline CDR1 is SGHTA and CDR2 is FQGNSA. V gave up 4 bases and J gave up 5 bases; unmatched junction bases: 5. The CDR3 contains 15 residues. CDR3 sequence (DNA): TGTGCCAGCAGCTCCCCCCTAGCGGGGGGGGAGACCCAGTACTTC. Translated: CASSSPLAGGETQYF. Supplemented by reference TRBV7-2 and TRBJ2-5, the full variable domain reads GAGVSQSPSNKVTEKGKDVELRCDPISGHTALYWYRQSLGQGLEFLIYFQGNSAPDKSGLPSDRFSAERTGGSVSTLTIQRTQQEDSAVYLCASSSPLAGGETQYFGPGTRLLVL.

The rearrangement links TRBV25-1 to TRBJ1-1, with a weak D call TRBD1 (6 bases). Per the germline V gene, CDR1 is MGHDK and CDR2 is SYGVNS. The CDR3 contains 15 residues. Deletions cut 7 bases from V and 3 bases from J, with 18 bases between. The CDR3 DNA reads as TGTGCCAGCACCGAGCCGGGGGCTGGGGACACTGAAGCTTTCTTT. Protein: CASTEPGAGDTEAFF. Based on the CDR3 plus reference TRBV25-1 and TRBJ1-1, the full variable domain is EADIYQTPRYLVIGTGKKITLECSQTMGHDKMYWYQQDPGMELHLIHYSYGVNSTEKGDLSSESTVSRIRTEHFPLTLESARPSHTSQYLCASTEPGAGDTEAFFGQGTRLTVV.

The chain uses TRBV27 and TRBJ2-5; 9 bases align to TRBD2. The CDR3 spans 14 residues. Germline loops: CDR1 MNHEY, CDR2 SMNVEV (reference sequence). Trimming removed 2 bases from V and 5 bases from J; junction bases left unmatched: 3. The CDR3 DNA reads TGTGCCAGCAGTTTAGCGGGAGGGCCGGAGACCCAGTACTTC. Encoded protein: CASSLAGGPETQYF.